This paragraph reports one TCR beta chain. The target antigen is unknown. This record belongs to a study of shared clonotypes between healthy human individuals. Study outcomes and limitations: Memory subsets had estimated richness that was generally smaller than that of naive subsets. Sequencing depth was expected to affect clonotype sharing among donors.

Trimming left V 1 base short and J 4 bases short, with 10 bases between. The CDR3 runs to 14 residues. CDR1 is MDHEN and CDR2 is SYDVKM in the germline V gene. Every subset had its genomic DNA shared out evenly among several immunoSEQ plates. Some clones are missing from TCRdb's copy, which holds only in-frame ones; the method was immunoSEQ multiplex PCR. This sample has around 700,000 clones, with less than 85% found just once. The sample consisted of memory CD4+ T cells sorted from blood. The subset here: CD45RA-negative fraction. The chain has TRBV28 and TRBJ1-2; D uncertain. This clonotype originated in a woman aged 30 to 39 in good health. CDR3 nucleotides: TGTGCCAGCAGTTTATTCGTCGAATTCTATGGCTACACCTTC. Translated, it gives CASSLFVEFYGYTF.